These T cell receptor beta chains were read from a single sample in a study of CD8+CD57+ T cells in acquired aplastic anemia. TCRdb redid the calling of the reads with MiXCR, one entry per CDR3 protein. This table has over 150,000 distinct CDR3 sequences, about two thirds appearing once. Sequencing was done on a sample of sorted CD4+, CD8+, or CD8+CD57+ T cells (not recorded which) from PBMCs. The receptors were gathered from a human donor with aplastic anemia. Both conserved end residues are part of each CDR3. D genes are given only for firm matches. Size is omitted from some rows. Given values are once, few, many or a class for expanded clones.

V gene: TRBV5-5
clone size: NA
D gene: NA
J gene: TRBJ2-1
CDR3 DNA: TGTGCCAGCAGCCCGAAATCCAATGAGCAGTTCTTC
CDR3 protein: CASSPKSNEQFF

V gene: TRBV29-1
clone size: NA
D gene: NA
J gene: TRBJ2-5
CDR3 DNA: TGCAGCGTTAAAGGCAGGGTAGAGACCCAGTACTTC
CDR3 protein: CSVKGRVETQYF

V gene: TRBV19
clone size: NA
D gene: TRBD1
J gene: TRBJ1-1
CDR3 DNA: TGTGCCAGTAGAGATCCCGGGACAGGGGCTACTGAAGCTTTCTTT
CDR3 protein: CASRDPGTGATEAFF

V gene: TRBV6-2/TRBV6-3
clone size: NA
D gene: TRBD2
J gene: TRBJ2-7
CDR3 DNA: TGTGCCAGCCGGCTAGCGGGGACCTACGAGCAGTACTTC
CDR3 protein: CASRLAGTYEQYF

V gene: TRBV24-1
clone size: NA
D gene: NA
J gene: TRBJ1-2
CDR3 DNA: TGTGCCACCAGTGATTCGAGGGAGGGGGGATTCTATGGCTACACCTTC
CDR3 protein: CATSDSREGGFYGYTF

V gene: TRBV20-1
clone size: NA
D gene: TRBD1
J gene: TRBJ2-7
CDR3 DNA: TGCAGTGCTAGAGATTGGGGACAGGGGAAGTCCTACGAGCAGTACTTC
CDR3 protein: CSARDWGQGKSYEQYF

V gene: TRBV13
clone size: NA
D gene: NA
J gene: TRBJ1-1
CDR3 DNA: TGTGCCAGCGGTGCCAGGCTGAACACTGAAGCTTTCTTT
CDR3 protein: CASGARLNTEAFF

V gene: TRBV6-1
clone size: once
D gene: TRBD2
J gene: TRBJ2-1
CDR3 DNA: TGTGCCAGCAGTTACCTAGCGGGCCAAGGTGGTGAGCAGTTCTTC
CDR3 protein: CASSYLAGQGGEQFF

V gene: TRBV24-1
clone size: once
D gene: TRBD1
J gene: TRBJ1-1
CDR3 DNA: TGTGCCACCAGTGAGGCAGGGGGGGAGACTGAAGCTTTCTTT
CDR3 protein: CATSEAGGETEAFF

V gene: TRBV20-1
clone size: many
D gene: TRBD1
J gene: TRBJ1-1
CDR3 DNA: TGCAGTGCTAGTGGCGGGACAGCCGATAACACTGAAGCTTTCTTT
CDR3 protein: CSASGGTADNTEAFF

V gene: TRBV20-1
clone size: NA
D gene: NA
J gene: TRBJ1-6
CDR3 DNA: TGCAGTGCTAGGGCAGGTCTATCCTATAATTCACCCCTCCACTTT
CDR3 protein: CSARAGLSYNSPLHF

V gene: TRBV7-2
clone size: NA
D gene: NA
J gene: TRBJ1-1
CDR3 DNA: TGTGCCAGCAGCTTGAGGAATAAGATCGCTGAAGCTTTCTTT
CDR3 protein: CASSLRNKIAEAFF

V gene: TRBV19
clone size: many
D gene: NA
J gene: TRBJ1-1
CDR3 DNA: TGTGCCAGTACCCACGGAAACACTGAAGCTTTCTTT
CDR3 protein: CASTHGNTEAFF

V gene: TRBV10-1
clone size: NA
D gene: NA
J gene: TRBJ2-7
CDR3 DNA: TGCGCCAGCAGTGAGTCGATTGGTAGGGGAGTCTCCGAGCAGTACTTC
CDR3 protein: CASSESIGRGVSEQYF

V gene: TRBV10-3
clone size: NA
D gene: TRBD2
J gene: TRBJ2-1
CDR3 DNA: TGTGCCAGCAGGTTACTAACTAGCGGGTACAATGAGCAGTTCTTC
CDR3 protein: CASRLLTSGYNEQFF

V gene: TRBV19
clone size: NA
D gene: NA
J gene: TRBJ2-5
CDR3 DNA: TGTGCCAGTAGTATAGGCCCTAAAGAGACCCAGTACTTC
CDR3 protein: CASSIGPKETQYF

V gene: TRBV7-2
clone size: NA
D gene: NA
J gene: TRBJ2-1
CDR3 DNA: TGTGCCAGCAGCCTATTCGAGGGAGAGCAGTTCTTC
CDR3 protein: CASSLFEGEQFF

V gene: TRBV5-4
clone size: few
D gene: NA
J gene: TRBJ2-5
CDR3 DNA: TGTGCCAGCAGCCTCCCGGTCATGGAGACCCAGTACTTC
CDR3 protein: CASSLPVMETQYF

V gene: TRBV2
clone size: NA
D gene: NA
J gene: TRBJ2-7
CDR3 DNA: TGTGCCAGCAGTGAAGGTCACTTCAGCTCCTACGAGCAGTACTTC
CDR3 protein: CASSEGHFSSYEQYF

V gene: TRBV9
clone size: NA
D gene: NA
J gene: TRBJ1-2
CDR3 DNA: TGTGCCAGCAGCGTAGCTACGGTAGGCTATGGCTACACCTTC
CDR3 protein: CASSVATVGYGYTF

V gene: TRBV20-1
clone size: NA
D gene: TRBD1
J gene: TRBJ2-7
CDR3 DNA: TGCAGTGCTAGCGGAGGACAGGGATACCACGAGCAGTACTTC
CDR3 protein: CSASGGQGYHEQYF

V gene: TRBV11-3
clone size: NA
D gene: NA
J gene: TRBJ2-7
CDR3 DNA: TGTGCCAGCAGAACCAAACAGGGGACTAACTACGAGCAGTACTTC
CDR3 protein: CASRTKQGTNYEQYF

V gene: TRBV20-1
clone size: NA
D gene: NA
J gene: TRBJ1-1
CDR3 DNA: TGCAGTGCTAGAGGTTATGTAGGGATTGAAGCTTTCTTT
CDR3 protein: CSARGYVGIEAFF

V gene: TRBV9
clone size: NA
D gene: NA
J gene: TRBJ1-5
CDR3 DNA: TGTGCCAGCAGCGTAGGGGGCGGACGGAATCAGCCCCAGCATTTT
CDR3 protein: CASSVGGGRNQPQHF

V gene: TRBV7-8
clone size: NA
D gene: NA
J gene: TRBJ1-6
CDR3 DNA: TGTGCCAGCAGCTCCGGAAATTCACCCCTCCACTTT
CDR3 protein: CASSSGNSPLHF

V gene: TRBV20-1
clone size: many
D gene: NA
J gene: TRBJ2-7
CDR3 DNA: TGCAGTGCTAGAGATCTTGGCGGTTCCGAAGTGGACGAGCAGTACTTC
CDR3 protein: CSARDLGGSEVDEQYF

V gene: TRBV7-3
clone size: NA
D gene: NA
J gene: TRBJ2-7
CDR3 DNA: TGTGCCAGCAGCTTAACGTCGGGGCCCCCCTACGAGCAGTACTTC
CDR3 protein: CASSLTSGPPYEQYF

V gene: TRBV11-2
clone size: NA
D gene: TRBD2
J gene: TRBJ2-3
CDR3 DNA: TGTGCCAGCAGCTTAGGGTCTAGCGGGGTTTTCACAGATACGCAGTATTTT
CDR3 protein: CASSLGSSGVFTDTQYF

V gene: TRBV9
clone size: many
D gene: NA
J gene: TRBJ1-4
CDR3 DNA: TGTGCCAGCAGCGTAGATAAGGGCCTTAATGAAAAACTGTTTTTT
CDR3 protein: CASSVDKGLNEKLFF

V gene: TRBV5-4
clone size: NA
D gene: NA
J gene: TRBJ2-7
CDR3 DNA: TGTGCCAGCACCTTGAGGGGAGGGGGCGAGCAGTACTTC
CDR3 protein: CASTLRGGGEQYF

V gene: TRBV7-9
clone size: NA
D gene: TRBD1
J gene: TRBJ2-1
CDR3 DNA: TGTGCCAGCAGCAAGGGACAGGGACCCTACAATGAGCAGTTCTTC
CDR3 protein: CASSKGQGPYNEQFF

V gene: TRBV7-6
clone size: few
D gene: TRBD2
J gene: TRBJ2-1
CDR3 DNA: TGTGCCAGCAGCCCCCGGGGGGGCAATGAGCAGTTCTTC
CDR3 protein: CASSPRGGNEQFF

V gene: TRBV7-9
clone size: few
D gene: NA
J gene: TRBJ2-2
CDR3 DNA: TGTGCCAGCTCCGGGACCGTCACCGGGGAGCTGTTTTTT
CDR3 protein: CASSGTVTGELFF

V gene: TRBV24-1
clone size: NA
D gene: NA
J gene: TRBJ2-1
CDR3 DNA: TGTGCCACCAGTGATTCCGTCTATCTGGGCAATGAGCAGTTCTTC
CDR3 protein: CATSDSVYLGNEQFF

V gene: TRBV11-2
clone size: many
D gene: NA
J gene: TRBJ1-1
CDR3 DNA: TGTGCCAGCAGTTCCGGGCTAGGGGGGAACACTGAAGCTTTCTTT
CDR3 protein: CASSSGLGGNTEAFF

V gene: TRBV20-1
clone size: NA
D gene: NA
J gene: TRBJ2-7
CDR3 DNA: TGCAGTGCAGAAGACAGGGGACTAGAGCAGTACTTC
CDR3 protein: CSAEDRGLEQYF

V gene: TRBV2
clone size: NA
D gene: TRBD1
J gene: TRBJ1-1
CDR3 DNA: TGTGCCAGCAGCCGACAGGGGAGGGGGACTGAAGCTTTCTTT
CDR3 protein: CASSRQGRGTEAFF

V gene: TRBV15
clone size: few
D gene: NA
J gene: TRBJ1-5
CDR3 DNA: TGTGCCACCAGCAGAGATGGGAATAGCAATCAGCCCCAGCATTTT
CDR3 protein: CATSRDGNSNQPQHF

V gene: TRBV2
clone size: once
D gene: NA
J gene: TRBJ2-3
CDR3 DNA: TGTGCCAGCAGTGTTCCCCCAATCGATACGCAGTATTTT
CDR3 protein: CASSVPPIDTQYF

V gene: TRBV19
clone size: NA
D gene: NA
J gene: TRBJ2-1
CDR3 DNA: TGTGCCAGTAGTATACCAGGGGGAGGCAATGAGCAGTTCTTC
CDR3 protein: CASSIPGGGNEQFF

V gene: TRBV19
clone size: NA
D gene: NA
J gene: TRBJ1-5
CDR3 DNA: TGTGCCAGTAGTATAGGGGCAGGGCAGCAGCCCCAGCATTTT
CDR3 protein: CASSIGAGQQPQHF

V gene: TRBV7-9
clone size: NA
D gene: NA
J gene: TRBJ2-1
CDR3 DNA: TGTGCCAGCAGCCTCTTCTACAATGAGCAGTTCTTC
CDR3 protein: CASSLFYNEQFF

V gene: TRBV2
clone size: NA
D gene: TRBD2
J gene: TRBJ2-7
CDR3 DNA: TGTGCCAGCAGCAGGAGCACACTAGCGGCCTACGAGCAGTACTTC
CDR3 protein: CASSRSTLAAYEQYF

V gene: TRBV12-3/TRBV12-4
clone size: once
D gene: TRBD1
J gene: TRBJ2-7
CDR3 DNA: TGTGCCAGCAGTTTAGCTCCGGGACAGGGAGTCTACGAGCAGTACTTC
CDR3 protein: CASSLAPGQGVYEQYF

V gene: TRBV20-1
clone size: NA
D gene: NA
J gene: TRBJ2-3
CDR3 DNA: TGCAGTGCTATGGTTGGGGGCTCAGATACGCAGTATTTT
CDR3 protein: CSAMVGGSDTQYF

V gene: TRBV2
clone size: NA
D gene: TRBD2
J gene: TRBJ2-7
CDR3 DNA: TGTGCCTCCCCGGGGGGGGGGAGCTACGAGCAGTACTTC
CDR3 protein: CASPGGGSYEQYF